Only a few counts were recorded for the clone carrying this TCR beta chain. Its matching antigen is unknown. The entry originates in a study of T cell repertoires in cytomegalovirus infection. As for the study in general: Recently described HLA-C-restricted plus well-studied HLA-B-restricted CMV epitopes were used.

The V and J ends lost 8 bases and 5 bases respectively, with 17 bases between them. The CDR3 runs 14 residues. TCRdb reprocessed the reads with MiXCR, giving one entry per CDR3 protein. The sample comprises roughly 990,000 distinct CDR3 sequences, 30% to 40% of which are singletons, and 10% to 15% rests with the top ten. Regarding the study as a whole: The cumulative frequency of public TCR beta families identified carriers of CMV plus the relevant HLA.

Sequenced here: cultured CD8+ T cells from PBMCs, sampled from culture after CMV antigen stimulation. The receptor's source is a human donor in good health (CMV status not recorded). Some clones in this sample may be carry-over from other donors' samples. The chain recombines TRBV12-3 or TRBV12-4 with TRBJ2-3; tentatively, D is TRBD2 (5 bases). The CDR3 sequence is CASSPSSGGDTQYF. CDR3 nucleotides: TGTGCCAGCTCCCCGTCGAGCGGTGGAGATACGCAGTATTTT.